The present TCR beta chain was sequenced within a study of T cells in Graves' hyperthyroidism and ophthalmopathy. Overall study context: Peripheral blood sampling occurred at initial diagnosis, before any treatment.

Hyperthyroidism, newly diagnosed and lasting under 2 months, affected patients aged 18 to 65. This clonotype was counted ten times or more. Its target is not known. RNA transcripts served as the template for amplifying TCR beta CDR3 regions. The study used the HTBI primer set for a first-round RT-PCR of the TCR CDR3. MiXCR, run by TCRdb on the multiplex PCR reads, gives a single entry per CDR3 protein. The table records about 420,000 distinct CDR3 sequences, around 14% of them present only once. CDR1 DFQATT and CDR2 SNEGSKA come from the germline V gene (reference sequence). The CDR3 length is 16 residues. J was trimmed by 6 bases and V by 0 bases; bases with no gene match: 13. Whole-study findings and limits: Most clonotypes that expanded in the thyroid above 0.001 also showed up in blood. Ophthalmopathy, as predicted by the model, came a median about six months after the prediction.

The chain links TRBV20-1 to TRBJ2-5; 7 nucleotides agree with TRBD1. Sequences were obtained from blood. The origin of this receptor is a woman aged 18 to 35 with Graves' hyperthyroidism. The CDR3 region is CSARDQQGWIRQTQYF. As DNA, the CDR3 is TGCAGTGCTAGAGATCAACAGGGGTGGATCCGCCAGACCCAGTACTTC.